The subject of this entry is one T cell receptor beta chain. This entry belongs to a study of shared clonotypes between healthy human individuals. The CDR3 runs 13 residues. In germline, CDR1 is MDHEN, CDR2 SYDVKM. V was trimmed by 8 bases and J by 0 bases, leaving 9 bases between them. Assay: immunoSEQ multiplex PCR; the TCRdb copy retains only in-frame clones and omits some. The sample contains some 490,000 clones, approximately 80% of which appear only once. The sample taken for sequencing was PBMCs. The J gene is TRBJ2-3, the V gene TRBV28; tentative D call: TRBD2 (6 bases). This TCR came from a woman in her thirties or forties in good health. Some clones in this sample may be carry-over from other donors' samples. CDR3: CASGAGSTDTQYF. Here the CDR3 DNA reads TGTGCCAGCGGTGCGGGAAGCACAGATACGCAGTATTTT.